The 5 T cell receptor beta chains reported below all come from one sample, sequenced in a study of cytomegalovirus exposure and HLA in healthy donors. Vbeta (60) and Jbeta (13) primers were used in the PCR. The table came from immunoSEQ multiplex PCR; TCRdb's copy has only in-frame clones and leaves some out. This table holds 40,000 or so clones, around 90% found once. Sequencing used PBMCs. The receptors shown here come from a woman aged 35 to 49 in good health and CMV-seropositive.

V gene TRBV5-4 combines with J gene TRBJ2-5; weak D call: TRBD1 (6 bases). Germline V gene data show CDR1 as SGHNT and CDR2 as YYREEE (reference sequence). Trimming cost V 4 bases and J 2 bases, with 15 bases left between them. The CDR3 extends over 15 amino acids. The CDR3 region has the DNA TGTGCCAGCAGCCCCAGGACAGTGACGCAAGAGACCCAGTACTTC. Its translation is CASSPRTVTQETQYF. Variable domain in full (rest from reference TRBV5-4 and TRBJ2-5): ETGVTQSPTHLIKTRGQQVTLRCSSQSGHNTVSWYQQALGQGPQFIFQYYREEENGRGNFPPRFSGLQFPNYSSELNVNALELDDSALYLCASSPRTVTQETQYFGPGTRLLVL.

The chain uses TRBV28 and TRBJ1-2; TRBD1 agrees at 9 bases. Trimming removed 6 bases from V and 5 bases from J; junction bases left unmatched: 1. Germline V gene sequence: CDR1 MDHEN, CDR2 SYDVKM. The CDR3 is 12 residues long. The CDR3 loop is CASRTGGYGYTF. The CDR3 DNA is TGTGCCAGCAGGACAGGGGGATATGGCTACACCTTC.

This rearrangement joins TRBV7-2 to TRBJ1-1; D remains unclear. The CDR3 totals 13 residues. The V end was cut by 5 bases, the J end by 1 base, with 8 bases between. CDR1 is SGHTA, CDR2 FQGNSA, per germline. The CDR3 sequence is CASSRPGNTEAFF. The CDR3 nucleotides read TGTGCCAGCAGCAGGCCAGGGAACACTGAAGCTTTCTTT.

CDR3 sequence: CASSPSGNYGYTF. CDR3 sequence (DNA): TGTGCCAGCTCACCTTCCGGGAACTATGGCTACACCTTC. J is TRBJ1-2 and V is TRBV18; D call uncertain. The CDR3 has 13 residues. V gave up 3 bases and J gave up 2 bases, with 7 bases separating them. Germline V lookup: CDR1 KGHSH, CDR2 LQKENI.

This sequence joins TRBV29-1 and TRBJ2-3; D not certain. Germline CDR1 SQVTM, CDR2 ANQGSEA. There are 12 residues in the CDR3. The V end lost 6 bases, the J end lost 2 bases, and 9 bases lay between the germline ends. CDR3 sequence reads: CSVAEVTDTQYF. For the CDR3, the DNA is TGCAGCGTCGCGGAAGTCACAGATACGCAGTATTTT.